This TCR beta chain was sequenced for a study of T-cell memory formation after mild COVID-19. The CDR3 spans 16 residues. V lost 5 bases and J lost 7; bases outside the gene matches: 14. CDR1 is SGHAT, CDR2 FQNNGV, per germline. TCRdb reanalysed the 5' RACE reads using MiXCR and keeps one entry per CDR3 protein. Here the sample spans 250,000 or so distinct CDR3 sequences, roughly 9.4% being singletons. This clonotype was recorded at least ten times. Its target is not known. Findings and caveats of the study: Clones shrinking between day 15 and 85 showed a balanced CD4/CD8 split, and those that grew later tilted toward CD4+. CM and EM subsets held most contracting CD4+ clones; EMRA held CD8+ ones.

This chain uses TRBV11-2 with TRBJ2-1; the match to TRBD2 covers 7 bases. The sequence came from a man between 18 and 35 years old who had mild COVID-19 (a few samples of this study predate the infection). Cell type and time point are not known. Sequencing was done on a sample of PBMCs or a T cell subset sorted from them (not recorded which). The CDR3 loop reads CASSRPSSGLSNEQFF. The CDR3 DNA reads as TGTGCCAGCAGCCGTCCCTCTAGCGGATTAAGTAATGAGCAGTTCTTC.